Following are 28 T cell receptor beta chains from one sample sequenced in a study of blood T cell repertoires in COVID-19. TCRdb's copy holds only in-frame clones and misses some; the assay was immunoSEQ multiplex PCR. Altogether about 370,000 clones are present, 87% being singletons, with the ten largest covering more than 9%. Sequenced: peripheral blood. All receptors come from a woman aged 30 to 39 with COVID-19, enrolled during active disease.

In nucleotides, the CDR3 is TGCGCCAGCAGCCAAGCCCCCGGGACAGGTGTTACCGGGGAGCTGTTTTTT. Translation gives CASSQAPGTGVTGELFF. The chain has TRBV4-1 and TRBJ2-2; the match to TRBD1 covers 8 bases. Losses at the gene ends were 1 base for V and 5 bases for J; bases not matched to a gene: 9. This CDR3 spans 17 amino acids. Per germline, CDR1 MGHRA and CDR2 YSYEKL.

CDR3 loop: CASSPGTAGELFF. CDR3 coding DNA: TGTGCCAGCAGCCCGGGGACTGCCGGGGAGCTGTTTTTT. The genes are TRBV13 and TRBJ2-2; tentative D call: TRBD2 (6 bases). Trimming cost V 5 bases and J 6 bases, with 10 bases left between them. The CDR3 has 13 amino acids. The germline gives CDR1 PRHDT, CDR2 FYEKMQ (reference sequence). Drawing the rest from reference TRBV13 and TRBJ2-2, the complete variable domain is AAGVIQSPRHLIKEKRETATLKCYPIPRHDTVYWYQQGPGQDPQFLISFYEKMQSDKGSIPDRFSAQQFSDYHSELNMSSLELGDSALYFCASSPGTAGELFFGEGSRLTVL.

The chain combines TRBV11-2 with TRBJ1-1; TRBD1 is a possible D gene (5 bases). V shed 4 bases and J shed 1 base, with 7 bases lying between them. The CDR3 extends over 13 amino acids. Germline V gives CDR1 SGHAT, CDR2 FQNNGV. In DNA form, the CDR3 reads TGTGCCAGCAGCTGGGGCGGGAACACTGAAGCTTTCTTT. This gives the protein CASSWGGNTEAFF.

The chain recombines TRBV6-5 with TRBJ1-4; no definite D call. The length of the CDR3 is 14 residues. With 7 bases removed from V and 2 bases from J, the gap between germline ends came to 11 bases. CDR1 MNHEY and CDR2 SVGAGI come from the germline V gene. The CDR3 bases are TGTGCCAGCACCTTGGTAGCTACTAATGAAAAACTGTTTTTT. This sequence encodes CASTLVATNEKLFF.

V is TRBV5-1 and J is TRBJ2-7, with 7 nucleotides matching TRBD2. With 4 bases clipped from V and 2 bases from J, the junction kept 9 bases outside the gene matches. Looked up from germline, CDR1 is SGHRS and CDR2 is YFSETQ. There are 15 residues in the CDR3. For the CDR3, the DNA is TGCGCCAGCAGCCTATTAGCGGGCCTGACCTACGAGCAGTACTTC. Its protein product is CASSLLAGLTYEQYF.

This chain connects TRBV5-1 to TRBJ2-7, with TRBD1 identical over 9 bases. Germline V gene data show CDR1 as SGHRS and CDR2 as YFSETQ. Trimming removed 0 bases from V and 2 bases from J; junction bases left unmatched: 3. There are 15 residues in the CDR3. The CDR3 DNA is TGCGCCAGCAGCTTGGGACAGGGGGTTCCCTACGAGCAGTACTTC. It translates to CASSLGQGVPYEQYF.

The V and J genes are TRBV7-8 and TRBJ2-7; D remains ambiguous. CDR3 length equals 14 residues. Germline values: CDR1 SGHVS, CDR2 FQNEAQ. V dropped 5 bases and J dropped 2 bases, with 13 bases sitting between them. The CDR3 coding sequence is TGTGCCAGCAGCCGCGGCCGGAGCGCCTACGAGCAGTACTTC. Translated, it gives CASSRGRSAYEQYF.

The chain recombines TRBV28 with TRBJ2-7; D possibly corresponds to TRBD2 (5 bases). Germline V lookup: CDR1 MDHEN, CDR2 SYDVKM. The CDR3 totals 14 residues. Trimming stripped 6 bases from V and 3 bases from J, with 15 bases between. CDR3 in DNA: TGTGCCAGCAGAGAACCGGGTGGGAGCTACGAGCAGTACTTC. This translates into CASREPGGSYEQYF.

The chain is built from TRBV3-1 (or the pseudogene TRBV3-2) and TRBJ2-1, with 8 bases matching TRBD2. The CDR3 is made up of 15 amino acids. J gave up 0 bases and V 4 bases, and 2 bases lay outside the gene matches. Germline-derived CDR1 and CDR2 are LGHDT and YNNKEL (reference sequence). This CDR3 reads CASSLSGASYNEQFF. In nucleotides, the CDR3 is TGTGCCAGCAGCCTTAGCGGGGCCTCCTACAATGAGCAGTTCTTC.

The chain joins TRBV7-2 to TRBJ2-5; D perhaps matches TRBD2 (6 bases). This CDR3 has 17 amino acids. V was pared by 2 bases and J by 7 bases, with 23 bases between. CDR1 is SGHTA, CDR2 FQGNSA, per germline. In DNA, the CDR3 is TGTGCCAGCAGCTTATCAGCGGGCGCCTCAAGGGTTGGGACCCAGTACTTC. Translated, it gives CASSLSAGASRVGTQYF.

The chain uses TRBV7-2 and TRBJ1-5; D gene unclear. CDR1 and CDR2 from the germline V gene are SGHTA and FQGNSA. Trimming shortened V by 4 bases and J by 5 bases, and 18 bases separated the two germline ends. CDR3 size: 16 residues. The DNA of the CDR3 is TGTGCCAGCAGCTCACCAGCTCATAGCCGGGATCAGCCCCAGCATTTT. It encodes CASSSPAHSRDQPQHF.

The genes are TRBV24-1 and TRBJ1-3; D uncertain. Germline-derived CDR1 and CDR2 are KGHDR and SFDVKD. The germline V and J ends were trimmed by 5 bases and 3 bases, with 7 bases remaining between them. The CDR3 runs 13 residues. The CDR3 bases are TGTGCCACCAGTGGGGGAGTTGGAAACACCATATATTTT. Protein sequence: CATSGGVGNTIYF.

As for this clone: Other DNA sequences from this sample encode an identical CDR3 as well. V usage is TRBV10-3 and J usage is TRBJ2-3; D is uncertain. Germline loops: CDR1 ENHRY, CDR2 SYGVKD. The CDR3 loop spans 15 amino acids. V gave up 0 bases and J gave up 0 bases, with 7 bases separating them. The CDR3 sequence: CAISESSGSTDTQYF. The CDR3 region has the DNA TGTGCCATCAGTGAGTCATCGGGTAGCACAGATACGCAGTATTTT.

This clone was counted once. The genes are TRBV21-1 and TRBJ1-2. TRBV21-1 is shown as a pseudogene. This CDR3 contains 12 residues. CDR3 sequence (DNA): TGTGCCAGCAGCACCGGGGGCTATGGCTACACCTTC. Its translation: CASSTGGYGYTF.

In its sample, this clone was seen once. The J gene is TRBJ1-2, the V gene TRBV3-1 (or the pseudogene TRBV3-2); TRBD1 aligns across 7 bases. CDR3 length equals 14 residues. Germline CDR1 is LGHDT and CDR2 is YNNKEL (reference sequence). V lost 1 base and J lost 3; bases outside the gene matches: 2. The CDR3 reads CASSQGGTDYGYTF. As DNA, the CDR3 is TGTGCCAGCAGCCAAGGCGGGACAGACTATGGCTACACCTTC.

A note on this clone: The sample holds other DNA sequences that translate to the same CDR3. The chain is built from TRBV24-1 and TRBJ2-2, with D unresolved. Between the trimmed V and J ends, which lost 5 bases and 1 base, there was a span of 10 bases. Germline assignment: CDR1 KGHDR and CDR2 SFDVKD. CDR3 length equals 15 residues. The CDR3 nucleotides are TGTGCCACCAGTGGCGCGTCGCGGAACACCGGGGAGCTGTTTTTT. Its translation: CATSGASRNTGELFF.

Here the CDR3 DNA reads TGTGCCACCAGTGATCGTAATGTCCGAGATACGCAGTATTTT. The encoded protein is CATSDRNVRDTQYF. This chain uses TRBV24-1 with TRBJ2-3; no definite D call. The CDR3 is 14 residues long. V was trimmed by 3 bases and J by 5 bases, leaving 11 bases between them. Germline CDR1 reads KGHDR; CDR2 reads SFDVKD.

The V and J genes are TRBV19 and TRBJ1-5, with TRBD1 as a possible D gene (5 bases). Trimming cost V 5 bases and J 6 bases, with 17 bases left between them. CDR3 size: 15 residues. In germline, CDR1 is LNHDA, CDR2 SQIVND (reference sequence). The CDR3 loop is CASSSNRRGSQPQHF. The CDR3 DNA follows: TGTGCCAGTAGTTCCAACCGACGGGGGTCTCAGCCCCAGCATTTT.

The rearrangement joins TRBV28 to TRBJ1-1; 8 nucleotides agree with TRBD1. This CDR3 region has 16 residues. The V and J ends lost 2 bases and 2 bases, in that order; junction bases with no gene match: 7. CDR1 is MDHEN, CDR2 SYDVKM, per germline. The CDR3: CASSLNGRGQNTEAFF. The CDR3 DNA is TGTGCCAGCAGTTTAAACGGCAGGGGGCAAAACACTGAAGCTTTCTTT.

In its sample, this clone was seen once. This chain joins TRBV13 and TRBJ1-4; D unresolved. Per germline, CDR1 PRHDT and CDR2 FYEKMQ (reference sequence). The ends were cut back, 3 bases at V and 5 bases at J, with 10 bases in the middle. The CDR3 contains 14 residues. CDR3 sequence reads: CASSFGRVNEKLFF. The CDR3 DNA is TGTGCCAGCAGCTTCGGGCGGGTAAATGAAAAACTGTTTTTT. The complete variable domain, with remaining parts taken from reference TRBV13 and TRBJ1-4, reads AAGVIQSPRHLIKEKRETATLKCYPIPRHDTVYWYQQGPGQDPQFLISFYEKMQSDKGSIPDRFSAQQFSDYHSELNMSSLELGDSALYFCASSFGRVNEKLFFGSGTQLSVL.

The J gene is TRBJ1-1, the V gene TRBV12-3 or TRBV12-4; the D is unclear. The CDR3 is 13 residues long. With 5 bases removed from V and 0 bases from J, the gap between germline ends came to 7 bases. CDR3 amino acids: CASSTAVNTEAFF. The CDR3 region has the DNA TGTGCCAGCAGTACAGCGGTGAACACTGAAGCTTTCTTT.

This clone was seen many times. The chain employs TRBV10-3 and TRBJ1-3; 10 bases are shared with TRBD1. V trimming: 8 bases; J trimming: 4 bases; junction bases outside the gene matches: 5. Germline V gene sequence: CDR1 ENHRY, CDR2 SYGVKD. The CDR3 extends over 14 amino acids. The CDR3 DNA reads TGTGCCATCGCGGGACAGGGGTCCGGAAACACCATATATTTT. Residues: CAIAGQGSGNTIYF.

The gene calls are TRBV2 and TRBJ2-7, with D possibly TRBD1 on 5 matching bases. Trimming took off 6 bases at V and 8 bases at J, with 14 bases between the two ends. The CDR3 covers 12 residues. Germline loops: CDR1 SNHLY, CDR2 FYNNEI. CDR3 protein: CASSLPPGQQYF. The CDR3 coding sequence is TGTGCCAGCAGCCTTCCCCCAGGGCAGCAGTACTTC.

This chain connects TRBV10-1 to TRBJ2-5, with 12 bases fitting TRBD2. V lost 9 bases and J lost 2; bases outside the gene matches: 16. The CDR3 totals 18 residues. Germline V lookup: CDR1 WNHNN, CDR2 SYGVQD (reference sequence). This CDR3 is CARCILTSGGPKQETQYF. The CDR3, as DNA: TGCGCCAGATGTATATTGACTAGCGGGGGTCCGAAACAAGAGACCCAGTACTTC.

The V gene is TRBV6-5, the J gene TRBJ1-5; D is uncertain. V lost 0 bases and J lost 7, with 7 bases in between. Germline lookup yields CDR1 MNHEY and CDR2 SVGAGI. This CDR3 comprises 13 residues. This CDR3 is CASSYSTGQPQHF. The CDR3 nucleotides read TGTGCCAGCAGTTACTCGACCGGGCAGCCCCAGCATTTT.

The chain joins TRBV6-6 to TRBJ1-5; unclear D gene. The CDR3 sequence is 15 residues long. Trimming removed 5 bases at V and 0 bases at J, with 11 bases between. Germline V gene sequence: CDR1 MNHNY, CDR2 SVGAGI (reference sequence). CDR3 DNA: TGTGCCAGCAGTCGCGACACCCATAGCAATCAGCCCCAGCATTTT. Its protein product is CASSRDTHSNQPQHF.

This clone was recorded only once. The chain uses TRBV7-6 and TRBJ2-1; 11 positions agree with TRBD2. The CDR3 is 15 amino acids. V was clipped by 5 bases and J by 10 bases; unmatched bases: 10. Germline V gene lookup returns CDR1 SGHVS and CDR2 FNYEAQ. The CDR3 loop is CASSQGTSGPGEQFF. CDR3 nucleotides: TGTGCCAGCAGCCAAGGGACTAGCGGCCCGGGGGAGCAGTTCTTC.

Note on this clone: The same CDR3 is also encoded by other DNA sequences in this sample. The rearrangement joins TRBV19 to TRBJ2-7; 7 bases align to TRBD1. This CDR3 is 12 amino acids long. The V gene's germline CDR1 is LNHDA and CDR2 SQIVND (reference sequence). The J segment lost 3 bases and the V segment lost 4 bases, leaving 0 bases of the junction unmatched. The CDR3 spells CASSNRGYEQYF. Here the CDR3 DNA reads TGTGCCAGTAGTAACAGGGGCTACGAGCAGTACTTC. Full variable domain (missing parts from reference TRBV19 and TRBJ2-7): DGGITQSPKYLFRKEGQNVTLSCEQNLNHDAMYWYRQDPGQGLRLIYYSQIVNDFQKGDIAEGYSVSREKKESFPLTVTSAQKNPTAFYLCASSNRGYEQYFGPGTRLTVT.